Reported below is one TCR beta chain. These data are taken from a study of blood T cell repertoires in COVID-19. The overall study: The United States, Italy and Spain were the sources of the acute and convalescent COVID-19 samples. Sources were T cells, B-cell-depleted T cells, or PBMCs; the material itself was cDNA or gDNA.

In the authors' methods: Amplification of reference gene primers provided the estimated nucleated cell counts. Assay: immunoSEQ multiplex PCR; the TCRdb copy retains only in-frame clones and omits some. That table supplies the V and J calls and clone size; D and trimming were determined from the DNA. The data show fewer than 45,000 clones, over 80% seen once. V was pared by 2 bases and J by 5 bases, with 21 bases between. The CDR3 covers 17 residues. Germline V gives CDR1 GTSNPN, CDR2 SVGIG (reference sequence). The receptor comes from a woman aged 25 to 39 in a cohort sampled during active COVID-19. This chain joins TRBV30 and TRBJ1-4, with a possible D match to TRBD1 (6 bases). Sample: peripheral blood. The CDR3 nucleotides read TGTGCCTGGAGTTCCCTGGCCCACAGGGAAAAGAATGAAAAACTGTTTTTT. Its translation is CAWSSLAHREKNEKLFF.